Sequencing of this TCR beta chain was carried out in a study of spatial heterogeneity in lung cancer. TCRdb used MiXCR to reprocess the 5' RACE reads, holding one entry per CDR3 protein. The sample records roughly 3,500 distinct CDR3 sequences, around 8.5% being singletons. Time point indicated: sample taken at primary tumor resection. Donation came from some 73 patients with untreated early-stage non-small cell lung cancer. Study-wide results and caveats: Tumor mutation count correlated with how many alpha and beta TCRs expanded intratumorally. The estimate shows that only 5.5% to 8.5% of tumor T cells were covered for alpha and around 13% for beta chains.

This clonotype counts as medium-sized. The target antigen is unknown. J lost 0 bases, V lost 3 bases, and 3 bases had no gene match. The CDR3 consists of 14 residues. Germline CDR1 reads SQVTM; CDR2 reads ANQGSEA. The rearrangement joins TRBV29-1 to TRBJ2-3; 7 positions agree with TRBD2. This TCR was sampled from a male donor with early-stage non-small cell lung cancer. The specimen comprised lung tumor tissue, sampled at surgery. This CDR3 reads CSVDGSGSTDTQYF. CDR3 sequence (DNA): TGCAGCGTTGATGGTAGCGGGAGCACAGATACGCAGTATTTT.